Listed below are T cell receptor beta chains from one sample, sequenced in a study of T-cell memory formation after mild COVID-19. TCRdb recomputed calls from the 5' RACE reads with MiXCR, one row per CDR3 protein. The data hold a few hundred thousand distinct CDR3 sequences, with 15% to 20% observed a single time. The material sequenced was PBMCs or a T cell subset sorted from them (not recorded which). The receptor set was obtained from a man younger than 35 who had mild COVID-19 (a few samples of this study predate the infection). Cell type and time point are not known. Each CDR3 is given with its conserved first and last residue. Fields, in order: J gene, V gene, clone size, D gene, CDR3 DNA, CDR3 protein. D genes are given only for firm matches. A clone size is listed for some rows: how often the clone was seen (once, few, many), or a class if it is expanded.

J: TRBJ2-3
V: TRBV7-2
size: many
D: NA
DNA: TGTGCCAGCAGGCCGGGACACAGCACAGATACGCAGTATTTT
CDR3: CASRPGHSTDTQYF

J: TRBJ1-3
V: TRBV7-2
size: few
D: NA
DNA: TGTGCCAGCAGCGGGAACAGGGCGACAAACACCATATATTTT
CDR3: CASSGNRATNTIYF

J: TRBJ2-5
V: TRBV6-2/TRBV6-3
size: few
D: TRBD2
DNA: TGTGCCAGCAGTTACGGCGCGGGGGGCGGGGAGACCCAGTACTTC
CDR3: CASSYGAGGGETQYF

J: TRBJ1-1
V: TRBV20-1
size: NA
D: NA
DNA: TGCAGTGCTAGGTCCGGGGGTAAGGCTGAAGCTTTCTTT
CDR3: CSARSGGKAEAFF

J: TRBJ2-3
V: TRBV29-1
size: NA
D: TRBD2
DNA: TGCAGCGTTGACGCGGGGGAGGGCACAGATACGCAGTATTTT
CDR3: CSVDAGEGTDTQYF

J: TRBJ2-1
V: TRBV5-1
size: NA
D: NA
DNA: TGCGCCAGCAGCCTGGGCCCGGACCTAGAGCAGTTCTTC
CDR3: CASSLGPDLEQFF

J: TRBJ2-1
V: TRBV6-5
size: NA
D: TRBD2
DNA: TGTGCCAGCACCTCTTCGAGCGGGGGGGTCGCCGAGCAGTTCTTC
CDR3: CASTSSSGGVAEQFF

J: TRBJ1-3
V: TRBV9
size: few
D: NA
DNA: TGTGCCAGCAGCGTAGCTAATCCAGGGTCTGGAAACACCATATATTTT
CDR3: CASSVANPGSGNTIYF

J: TRBJ2-5
V: TRBV29-1
size: few
D: TRBD2
DNA: TGCAGCGTTTCGGCAGGGAGGGTCCGCCAAGAGACCCAGTACTTC
CDR3: CSVSAGRVRQETQYF

J: TRBJ1-6
V: TRBV9
size: NA
D: TRBD1
DNA: TGTGCCAGCAGCGTAGAGGGGGCAGGGGAGGGTTCACCCCTCCACTTT
CDR3: CASSVEGAGEGSPLHF

J: TRBJ1-1
V: TRBV5-1
size: few
D: TRBD1
DNA: TGCGCCAGCAGTCCCGGGACAGGGAGCACTGAAGCTTTCTTT
CDR3: CASSPGTGSTEAFF

J: TRBJ2-5
V: TRBV12-3/TRBV12-4
size: many
D: NA
DNA: TGTGCCAGCAGTTTAATTAGTGGCGAGACCCAGTACTTC
CDR3: CASSLISGETQYF

J: TRBJ1-2
V: TRBV6-4
size: NA
D: TRBD1
DNA: TGTGCCAGCAGTGACTCGAATCGGCAGGGGGTCGTTGGCTACACCTTC
CDR3: CASSDSNRQGVVGYTF

J: TRBJ1-4
V: TRBV4-3
size: NA
D: NA
DNA: TGCGCCAGCAGCCAGAGACCCCGGGGGGCGGGAGAAAAACTGTTTTTT
CDR3: CASSQRPRGAGEKLFF

J: TRBJ1-1
V: TRBV6-5
size: NA
D: NA
DNA: TGTGCCAGCAGTTACTCAGGCAGAGGCACTGAAGCTTTCTTT
CDR3: CASSYSGRGTEAFF

J: TRBJ1-4
V: TRBV29-1
size: few
D: NA
DNA: TGCAGCGCTCATGACGGCAATGAAAAACTGTTTTTT
CDR3: CSAHDGNEKLFF

J: TRBJ1-1
V: TRBV29-1
size: NA
D: NA
DNA: TGCAGCGTTGGGGCGTCCACTGAAGCTTTCTTT
CDR3: CSVGASTEAFF

J: TRBJ1-2
V: TRBV4-3
size: few
D: TRBD1
DNA: TGCGCCAGCAGCCAAGCAGGGGGGGATGGCTACACCTTC
CDR3: CASSQAGGDGYTF

J: TRBJ2-1
V: TRBV6-5
size: many
D: NA
DNA: TGTGCCAGCAGTTACTCTCCTCGGGTGAATGAGCAGTTCTTC
CDR3: CASSYSPRVNEQFF

J: TRBJ2-1
V: TRBV7-9
size: NA
D: TRBD1
DNA: TGTGCCAGCAGCCCACAGGGGGTGACGGGTGAGCAGTTCTTC
CDR3: CASSPQGVTGEQFF

J: TRBJ2-7
V: TRBV27
size: NA
D: TRBD2
DNA: TGTGCCAGCCGCCGAACGGGGGGAAGCTCCTACGAGCAGTACTTC
CDR3: CASRRTGGSSYEQYF

J: TRBJ1-1
V: TRBV27
size: NA
D: NA
DNA: TGTGCCAGCAGTCCCTGGACTGGGGGCACTGAAGCTTTCTTT
CDR3: CASSPWTGGTEAFF

J: TRBJ2-1
V: TRBV2
size: few
D: NA
DNA: TGTGCCAGCTGCAGCTCCTACAATGAGCAGTTCTTC
CDR3: CASCSSYNEQFF

J: TRBJ1-2
V: TRBV12-3/TRBV12-4
size: NA
D: NA
DNA: TGTGCCAGCAGTTTAAGGGGGATCAACTATGGCTACACCTTC
CDR3: CASSLRGINYGYTF

J: TRBJ1-5
V: TRBV6-5
size: few
D: TRBD1
DNA: TGTGCCAGCAGTCAGCGGACAGGCAGCAATCAGCCCCAGCATTTT
CDR3: CASSQRTGSNQPQHF

J: TRBJ2-4
V: TRBV6-2/TRBV6-3
size: NA
D: NA
DNA: TGTGCCAGCAGTTCGGGGGACAGTTTAAACATTCAGTACTTC
CDR3: CASSSGDSLNIQYF

J: TRBJ1-1
V: TRBV4-3
size: NA
D: NA
DNA: TGCGCCAGCAGCCAAGAGGGTATAGGGATAGGGAACACTGAAGCTTTCTTT
CDR3: CASSQEGIGIGNTEAFF

J: TRBJ1-2
V: TRBV7-2
size: many
D: TRBD1
DNA: TGTGCCAGCAGCCTACAGTTCGGGCAGGGGGCTGGCTACACCTTC
CDR3: CASSLQFGQGAGYTF

J: TRBJ2-3
V: TRBV5-1
size: NA
D: TRBD2
DNA: TGCGCCAGCAGCTTGGGTGTTAGCGGGGACACAGATACGCAGTATTTT
CDR3: CASSLGVSGDTDTQYF

J: TRBJ2-1
V: TRBV11-2
size: few
D: TRBD2
DNA: TGTGCCAGCAGCTCCACTAGCGGGCTAGGTGAGCAGTTCTTC
CDR3: CASSSTSGLGEQFF

J: TRBJ1-1
V: TRBV5-1
size: NA
D: NA
DNA: TGCGCCAGCAGCTTTACAAACATGAACACTGAAGCTTTCTTT
CDR3: CASSFTNMNTEAFF

J: TRBJ1-2
V: TRBV25-1
size: few
D: NA
DNA: TGTGCCAGCAGAGGAGAAAACTATGGCTACACCTTC
CDR3: CASRGENYGYTF

J: TRBJ1-4
V: TRBV13
size: NA
D: NA
DNA: TGTGCCAGCAGCTTAAAAACGACAGGCGAAAAACTGTTTTTT
CDR3: CASSLKTTGEKLFF

J: TRBJ2-5
V: TRBV9
size: NA
D: NA
DNA: TGTGCCAGCAGCGTAGGACAGCTCCAAGAGACCCAGTACTTC
CDR3: CASSVGQLQETQYF

J: TRBJ1-1
V: TRBV25-1
size: few
D: TRBD1
DNA: TGTGCCAGCAGTCCCGGACTCGGACAGGGATCCGCTGAAGCTTTCTTT
CDR3: CASSPGLGQGSAEAFF

J: TRBJ1-3
V: TRBV11-2
size: NA
D: NA
DNA: TGTGCCAGCAGCTCCCGGGGGGCTGGAAACACCATATATTTT
CDR3: CASSSRGAGNTIYF

J: TRBJ2-3
V: TRBV5-1
size: few
D: NA
DNA: TGCGCCAGCAGCTTGGCCGTGAGGCCAGTCACAGATACGCAGTATTTT
CDR3: CASSLAVRPVTDTQYF

J: TRBJ1-2
V: TRBV28
size: NA
D: NA
DNA: TGTGCCAGCAGTTTACGACACGTCTATGGCTACACCTTC
CDR3: CASSLRHVYGYTF

J: TRBJ1-5
V: TRBV6-1
size: few
D: NA
DNA: TGTGCCAGCAGTCCAAGAGGACAAAACAATCAGCCCCAGCATTTT
CDR3: CASSPRGQNNQPQHF